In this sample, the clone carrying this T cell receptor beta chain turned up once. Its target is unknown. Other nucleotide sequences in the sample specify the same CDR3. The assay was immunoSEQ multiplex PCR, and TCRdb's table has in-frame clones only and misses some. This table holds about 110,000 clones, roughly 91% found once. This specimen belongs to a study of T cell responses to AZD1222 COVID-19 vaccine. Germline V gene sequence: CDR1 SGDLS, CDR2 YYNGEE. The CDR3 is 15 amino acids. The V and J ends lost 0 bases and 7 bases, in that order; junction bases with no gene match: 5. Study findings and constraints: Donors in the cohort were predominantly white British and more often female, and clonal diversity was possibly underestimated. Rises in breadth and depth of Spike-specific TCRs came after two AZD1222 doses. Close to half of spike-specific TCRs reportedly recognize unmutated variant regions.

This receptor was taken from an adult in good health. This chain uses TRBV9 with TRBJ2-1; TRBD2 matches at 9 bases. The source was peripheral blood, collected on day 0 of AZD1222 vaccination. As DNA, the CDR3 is TGTGCCAGCAGCGTAGTCGCGGGAGGGCCGAATGAGCAGTTCTTC. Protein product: CASSVVAGGPNEQFF.